This T cell receptor (beta chain) was recovered during a study of blood T cells in healthy people across ages. Study-wide results and limits: Older age went with lower TCR beta diversity per million T cells, in a roughly linear way. PBMCs that were unsorted prevented a conclusive naive versus antigen-experienced comparison.

Combining a sample-barcoded 5' primer with a J-beta primer mix, a second PCR ran for 7 to 11 cycles. Every single cDNA molecule received a tag from a template-switch adaptor with 12 random nucleotides. TCRdb reanalysed the 5' RACE reads using MiXCR and keeps one entry per CDR3 protein. Of about 640,000 distinct CDR3 sequences listed, about 30% were seen once; the top ten hold about a sixth. The table lists this clonotype with many counts. Its cognate antigen is unknown. The germline V gene encodes CDR1 SGHTA and CDR2 FQGNSA. Unmatched junction bases numbered 7, after V lost 3 bases and J lost 3 bases. This CDR3 has 15 amino acids.

Input material: blood. The chain links TRBV7-2 to TRBJ1-2; 7 bases agree with TRBD1. The TCR originated in a woman of 80 years or more in good health. The CDR3 DNA follows: TGTGCCAGCAGCTTTAAAGTACAGGGGTACTATGGCTACACCTTC. Amino acids: CASSFKVQGYYGYTF.